This TCR beta chain was sequenced for a study of shared clonotypes between healthy human individuals. Study-level background: A couple of women and a few men aged 18 to 49 made up the donors.

Study results and caveats: It was anticipated that sequencing depth would influence how many clonotypes donors shared.

Clones were sequenced by immunoSEQ multiplex PCR, and TCRdb holds only the in-frame ones, with some missing. The sample has some 1 million clones, approximately 76% seen once; the top ten hold approximately 1.5%. To note about this clone: What it recognizes is unknown.

This CDR3 spans 14 amino acids. The V end lost 7 bases, the J end lost 2 bases, and 12 bases lay between the germline ends. Germline V gene sequence: CDR1 KGHSH, CDR2 LQKENI. Input material: memory CD4+ T cells sorted from blood. Subset noted: CD45RA-negative fraction. The rearrangement uses TRBV18 and TRBJ1-5, with D maybe TRBD1 (5 bases). The TCR was taken from a man aged 18 to 30 in good health. The CDR3 DNA reads as TGTGCCAGCTTCAGACAGTCGGGCAATCAGCCCCAGCATTTT. This sequence encodes CASFRQSGNQPQHF.